The 6 T cell receptor beta chains presented below share a single source sample, sequenced in a study of OX40 agonist ivuxolimab in advanced cancers. Clones were read by immunoSEQ multiplex PCR, and TCRdb kept only the in-frame ones, dropping some. The data show approximately 63,000 clones, roughly 89% seen once. The sample consisted of CD4+ or CD8+ T cells sorted from blood, taken in a trial of the OX40 agonist ivuxolimab. These receptors all come from an adult with an advanced solid tumor such as melanoma, head and neck, liver or kidney cancer.

This chain links TRBV7-9 with TRBJ1-1, with D uncertain. The CDR3 has 14 residues. From germline, CDR1 is SEHNR and CDR2 FQNEAQ (reference sequence). V lost 5 bases and J lost 5, with 15 bases in between. CDR3 sequence (DNA): TGTGCCAGCAGCCCGACAAGGTCACGAACTGAAGCTTTCTTT. It translates to CASSPTRSRTEAFF.

The V and J genes are TRBV5-1 and TRBJ2-5, with 12 nucleotides matching TRBD2. After removal of 4 bases from V and 2 bases from J, the junction contained 6 bases not matched to a gene. The V gene's germline CDR1 is SGHRS and CDR2 YFSETQ. This CDR3 region has 16 residues. CDR3 residues: CASSLLLAGGQETQYF. The CDR3 coding sequence is TGCGCCAGCAGCCTACTACTAGCGGGGGGACAAGAGACCCAGTACTTC.

CDR3 sequence (DNA): TGTGCCAGCAGTGAAAATATGGCTGTGACAGGCAATCAGCCCCAGCATTTT. It codes for CASSENMAVTGNQPQHF. This sequence joins TRBV6-1 and TRBJ1-5; a possible D gene is TRBD1 (5 bases). Between the trimmed V and J ends, which lost 2 bases and 2 bases, there was a span of 16 bases. This CDR3 region has 17 residues. Germline V gives CDR1 MNHNS, CDR2 SASEGT.

The chain is built from TRBV11-2 and TRBJ1-3; TRBD1 is a possible D gene (5 bases). V was shortened by 1 base and J by 0 bases, with 10 bases between the two germline ends. The CDR3 is made up of 16 amino acids. In germline, CDR1 is SGHAT, CDR2 FQNNGV. The CDR3 loop is CASSLAQGFSGNTIYF. CDR3 in DNA: TGTGCCAGCAGCTTAGCCCAGGGATTCTCTGGAAACACCATATATTTT.

The V and J genes are TRBV19 and TRBJ2-7, with a possible D match to TRBD1 (6 bases). Germline V gene lookup returns CDR1 LNHDA and CDR2 SQIVND (reference sequence). CDR3 length: 13 amino acids. The V end lost 8 bases, the J end lost 1 base, and 12 bases lay between the germline ends. The CDR3 nucleotides are TGTGCCAGTTCAGAGACAGGTTCCTACGAGCAGTACTTC. Its protein is CASSETGSYEQYF.

This chain links TRBV9 with TRBJ2-3; a weak D match, TRBD2 (6 bases). Trimming took off 3 bases at V and 4 bases at J, with 12 bases between the two ends. The CDR3 consists of 14 residues. Germline V lookup: CDR1 SGDLS, CDR2 YYNGEE. Here the CDR3 reads CASSAGSPPDTQYF. The CDR3 coding sequence is TGTGCCAGCAGCGCCGGGAGCCCGCCAGATACGCAGTATTTT.